The clone carrying this T cell receptor (beta chain) was seen more than once but under ten times. This record belongs to a study of stem cell transplantation in POMP-related autoinflammatory disease. Trimming removed 1 base from V and 0 bases from J, with 9 bases in between. This CDR3 has 15 amino acids. Germline-derived CDR1 and CDR2 are LNHNV and YYDKDF (reference sequence). Sequencing used immunoSEQ multiplex PCR; TCRdb keeps in-frame clones, though not all of them. The table includes tens of thousands of clones, 82% detected once. The TCR originated in a human donor with POMP-related autoinflammation and immune dysregulation (PRAID). This sequence joins TRBV15 and TRBJ1-2; possible D gene TRBD1, 6 bases. The sequencing used CD4+ T cells from PBMCs, collected before stem cell transplantation. CDR3 DNA: TGTGCCACCAGCAGAGCGGCAGGGGCTAACTATGGCTACACCTTC. This gives the protein CATSRAAGANYGYTF. Supplemented by reference TRBV15 and TRBJ1-2, the full variable domain reads DAMVIQNPRYQVTQFGKPVTLSCSQTLNHNVMYWYQQKSSQAPKLLFHYYDKDFNNEADTPDNFQSRRPNTSFCFLDIRSPGLGDTAMYLCATSRAAGANYGYTFGSGTRLTVV.